This record concerns one T cell receptor beta chain sequence. PCR employed 60 Vbeta and 13 Jbeta primers. Generated by immunoSEQ multiplex PCR, the TCRdb table keeps only in-frame clones and is missing some. Of roughly 97,000 clones listed, 10% are singletons. The sample belongs to a study of cytomegalovirus exposure and HLA in healthy donors. Study-level information: Out of roughly 170 million T cells, an earlier analysis found 117 million unique TCR beta sequences in total.

Per the germline V gene, CDR1 is SGHNT and CDR2 is YENEEA. The CDR3 is 17 amino acids. Trimming took 0 bases from V and 7 from J, leaving 18 bases between them. The chain joins TRBV11-3 to TRBJ2-2; tentatively, D is TRBD1 (6 bases). Sequencing was carried out using PBMCs. This TCR was recovered from a man between 35 and 55 years old in good health and CMV-seropositive. The CDR3 reads CASSLDAWNRAGGELFF. CDR3 nucleotides: TGTGCCAGCAGCTTAGACGCGTGGAACAGGGCGGGCGGGGAGCTGTTTTTT.